Given below is one TCR beta chain in context. Its specificity is unknown. CDR1 is SGHDN and CDR2 is FVKESK in the germline V gene. With 5 bases clipped from V and 6 bases from J, the junction kept 7 bases outside the gene matches. The CDR3 totals 15 residues. This sample is part of a study of cytomegalovirus exposure and HLA in healthy donors. Study-level points and caveats: Reports credit the classifier with highly specific, highly sensitive diagnosis of cytomegalovirus status.

Use of 60 Vbeta and 13 Jbeta primers characterized the PCR. Sequencing used immunoSEQ multiplex PCR; TCRdb keeps in-frame clones, though not all of them. The table shows about 200,000 clones, with around 86% occurring only once. This rearrangement joins TRBV14 to TRBJ2-1; TRBD2 agrees at 10 bases. The TCR originated in a woman between 35 and 50 years old in good health and CMV-seronegative. Source material: PBMCs. The CDR3 loop is CASSSLAGGFNEQFF. The CDR3 nucleotides read TGTGCCAGCAGCTCCTTAGCGGGAGGATTCAATGAGCAGTTCTTC.